Sequencing of this TCR beta chain was carried out in a study of cytomegalovirus exposure and HLA in healthy donors (dated by TCRdb to about 2017). About the full investigation: An earlier analysis of about 560 of the donors reported approximately 280 Gb of sequence data and 117 million unique TCR beta sequences obtained from about 179 million T cells. An early release covering roughly 600 HLA-typed donors comprised 250 to 350 gigabases of sequencing data and 85 million to 100 million unique TCR sequences. The genetic ancestry cluster associated with self-reported Caucasian donors included 65% to 90% of the 300 to 450 genotyped donors. The study was designed to test whether signatures of past pathogen exposure could be identified by cataloging public T cell receptors. Using immunosequencing, the study profiled T cell repertoires from some 670 subjects and related those repertoires to cytomegalovirus serostatus. In addition to the first cohort of 650 to 750 subjects, a separate validation cohort of approximately 130 different subjects was used. High-throughput TCR immunosequencing, statistical association of individual TCRs with disease status, and machine learning were combined to predict cytomegalovirus infection status. In a later analysis, previously published TCR beta repertoires from fewer than 750 donors were re-analyzed and high-resolution HLA genotyping was added so that TCR occurrence patterns could be studied. The later analysis used no new phenotypic data to find candidate immune exposures, relying instead on TCR beta sequences and their occurrence across donors. In an earlier analysis of roughly 600 of the donors, high-throughput TCR beta sequencing was used to judge whether each TCR beta V gene segment behaved as functional or pseudogenic. Alongside the repertoire data, information on donor age, sex, ethnicity and CMV serostatus was compiled. A later genetic analysis took genome-wide SNP genotypes for about three fifths of the roughly 670 donors and used that subset as a discovery cohort. All discovery cohort repertoires had been generated using a single sequencing platform. Both class I and class II loci were covered by HLA typing, at four-digit resolution. The number of donors typed differed by locus, with about 629-640 for A, B, C, DRB1 and DQB1, around 560 for DQA1, 606 for DPA1, and around 460 for DPB1. Roughly 5 DR-DQ haplotypes were handled as single units for association and clustering, since linkage in the cohort was strong. Across some 400 genotyped donors of the cohort, an average of about 240,000 unique TCR beta nucleotide sequences per donor were sequenced, and 15% to 20% of those sequences were non-productive. Study-wide conclusions, independent of this receptor: In a later analysis, HLA-associated TCR beta chains showed more clonal expansion and lower generation probabilities than non-associated chains that were equally common. The cohort was sequenced for TCR beta chains only, and without alpha or paired-chain data the features that could be detected were limited. The presence/absence analyses assumed that sequencing depth was roughly uniform across donors, and that assumption may not be true. When HLA alleles, especially DR and DQ, strongly co-occurred, attributing TCR associations to individual alleles was difficult. Correlated functional status among segregating V segments might be attributable to linkage disequilibrium, but an unknown experimental factor could not be ruled out. According to the authors, the approach could potentially be generalized to other disease states and immunological phenotypes. Because some donors lacked HLA typing at each locus, the association tests relied only on the typed subset. In a later analysis, TCR association rates were found to vary across HLA loci, with the most associated TCRs seen for DRB1 alleles and the fewest for HLA-C alleles. Immune exposure information for the cohort was limited to CMV serostatus. In a later analysis, around 17,000 TCR beta sequences were associated with specific HLA alleles at a false discovery rate of 0.05. Broadly in line with IMGT annotations, most TCR beta V segments showed up in productive rearrangements about 87% or about 30% of the time in an earlier analysis of 587 of the donors. A few of the identified cytomegalovirus-associated TCR beta chains were confirmed in vitro to be specific for cytomegalovirus antigens. Some IMGT-functional V segments, including TRBV6-2 and TRBV6-3, could not be told apart with the 87-base-pair reads, so those segments were excluded. The sequencing pipeline was judged likely to have produced a cluster of highly shared sequence variants as a technical artifact. Some 15 rarely observed V segments, including chromosome 9 orphons, were excluded from the earlier analysis of 550 to 700 of the donors because counts were too low. Across donors, most TCR sequences were observed very rarely, whereas some public TCRs were present in many individuals. In the study, approximately 150 TCR beta chains were listed as associated with cytomegalovirus. Cytomegalovirus status was reported to be diagnosed by the classifier with high specificity and sensitivity in both the original and validation cohorts. According to a later genetic analysis, donors in an Asian-associated ancestry cluster had fewer N-insertions in productive TCRs than the roughly 670-donor mean. A further reported finding was that TCR beta sequences accurately predicted the HLA-A and HLA-B alleles for most subjects in the first cohort. A later analysis reported that several top co-occurrence clusters appeared linked to parvovirus B19, influenza, CMV and Epstein-Barr virus. Most CMV-associated TCR beta chains appeared to be HLA-restricted in a later analysis, and the HLA associations seemed to be driven largely by CMV exposure. An association between a missense DCLRE1C variant and V-gene and J-gene trimming of TCR beta chains was found in a later genetic analysis and replicated in an independent cohort.

In total, 600 or so healthy bone marrow donors made up the cohort. At the time of sampling, all cohort members were nominally healthy, though unrecorded immune exposures were likely present. The donor was CMV seronegative and belonged to the group of 380 or so seronegative cohort members. Each donor provided a peripheral blood sample, and peripheral blood mononuclear cells were used for TCR beta sequencing. The Qiagen DNeasy Blood Extraction Kit was used to extract genomic DNA from the blood cell samples. The method was the immunoSEQ multiplex PCR assay. For the multiplex PCR, a mixture combining 60 forward primers for TCR Vbeta segments and 13 reverse primers for TCR Jbeta segments was used. The CDR3 region of rearranged TCR beta genes was amplified from genomic DNA by a multiplex PCR assay. Amplified TCR beta libraries were sequenced as 87-base-pair reads on the Illumina HiSeq System. The published analysis was carried out like this. A later analysis tallied around 87 million unique TCR beta chains across the 700 or so repertoires, and about 10 million of those chains were shared by two or more donors. Raw reads were error-corrected and collapsed into unique sequences by a nearest-neighbor algorithm in which closely related sequences were merged to remove PCR and sequencing errors. To assign V, D and J gene segments, CDR3 sequences were aligned to IMGT reference sequences. For a sequence to be retained, a match of at least six nucleotides was required to both a V gene segment and a J gene segment. A rearrangement counted as productive if the CDR3 had no stop codons and remained in frame with V and J, and every other rearrangement counted as non-productive. CDR3 was defined according to IMGT convention as the region running from the second conserved V-encoded cysteine to the conserved J-encoded phenylalanine. The earlier analysis of roughly 590 of the donors excluded any sequence lacking an unambiguous match to a single V gene segment. In an earlier analysis of several hundred of the donors, V segments were called functional above 56.7% productive rearrangements and were called segregating when the between-donor standard deviation exceeded 5%. To diagnose cytomegalovirus status from the catalog of TCR beta chain sequences, a statistical classification framework was built. V and J gene assignment, in a later analysis, came from comparing TCR nucleotide sequences with IMGT/GENE-DB human TR gene sequences. The TCRdist pipeline was used in a later analysis to assign CDR3 sequences and most-parsimonious VDJ recombination scenarios. In a later analysis, each TCR beta chain was defined by its CDR3 amino acid sequence together with its V-gene family, and reads lacking a unique V-gene family were excluded. In a later analysis, fewer than 650 highly shared, low-generation-probability nucleotide sequences were removed to address suspected cross-contamination and a sequencing artifact. A later analysis calculated a clonal expansion index for each public chain from normalized within-repertoire ranks of inferred template counts. Generation probabilities in a later analysis came from a VDJ recombination model fitted to out-of-frame rearrangements, and those results were checked against IGoR. A later analysis scored TCR-TCR, TCR-HLA and TCR-CMV co-occurrence with hypergeometric tests, applying a repertoire-size bias correction to TCR pairs. In a later analysis, false discovery rates were estimated by permuting HLA or CMV assignments 20 times. In a later analysis, co-occurring TCRs were grouped using DBSCAN, with TCRdist sequence similarity added in when clustering inside HLA-allele-positive subsets. For co-occurrence clustering, repertoires with fewer than 30,000 or more than 120,000 public chains were excluded, along with five or six repertoires with anomalous nucleotide sharing. TCRdb provides this immuneACCESS table in a form limited to in-frame rearrangements. Some clones are lacking; in checked studies, under half of them reflect an unresolved V gene, and why the rest are absent is not known. The DNA gave D and trimming, while V, J and clone size come from that table. The sample data list 140,000 to 150,000 clones, and around a tenth of these were observed just once. The ten biggest clones cover approximately 2% of the sample.

As concerns this clone: Its specific antigen is unknown. Per-nucleotide qualities are absent, and no much larger clonotype sits a single base away.

After removal of 5 bases from V and 5 bases from J, the junction retains 12 bases not matched to a gene. The germline V gene (reference sequence) yields MNHEY for CDR1 and SMNVEV for CDR2. Including cysteine and phenylalanine, the CDR3 has 16 amino acids. The retained sequence is limited to the CDR3, 48 bases, with the frame set at the first base. This receptor chain uses TRBV27 and TRBJ2-1, with 7 bases in between that match TRBD1. The sequenced sample was PBMCs. The receptor was derived from a male donor in good health and CMV-seronegative. The CDR3 loop reads CASSPSGTVPNNEQFF. The sequenced DNA is TGTGCCAGCAGTCCCTCCGGGACAGTTCCTAACAATGAGCAGTTCTTC.